These 30 T cell receptor beta chains were all obtained from the same sample, sequenced in a study of PD-L1 blockade in urothelial cancer. TCRdb's copy holds only in-frame clones and misses some; the assay was immunoSEQ multiplex PCR. Altogether around 70,000 clones are present, 85% to 90% being singletons, with the ten largest covering 4.5%. Stated time point: pretreatment peripheral blood. The specimen comprised PBMCs, sampled around atezolizumab (anti-PD-L1) treatment. These receptor sequences come from a man between 65 and 85 years old with urothelial cancer.

This clone was recorded once. The chain combines TRBV15 with TRBJ2-5; TRBD2 is a possible D gene (5 bases). The germline gives CDR1 LNHNV, CDR2 YYDKDF (reference sequence). This CDR3 contains 13 residues. Between the trimmed V and J ends, which lost 7 bases and 1 base, there was a span of 10 bases. CDR3 coding DNA: TGTGCCACCACTACGGGGATCCAAGAGACCCAGTACTTC. Amino acid sequence: CATTTGIQETQYF. Looking up the rest from reference TRBV15 and TRBJ2-5 gives the full variable domain: DAMVIQNPRYQVTQFGKPVTLSCSQTLNHNVMYWYQQKSSQAPKLLFHYYDKDFNNEADTPDNFQSRRPNTSFCFLDIRSPGLGDTAMYLCATTTGIQETQYFGPGTRLLVL.

V and J are TRBV30 and TRBJ2-1; 9 nucleotides match TRBD2. Trimming took 7 bases from V and 6 from J; bases not matched to a gene: 7. In germline, CDR1 is GTSNPN, CDR2 SVGIG (reference sequence). The CDR3 is 13 amino acids. CDR3 residues: CASIGLASNEQFF. Here the CDR3 DNA reads TGTGCCTCCATAGGACTAGCGAGCAATGAGCAGTTCTTC.

The chain combines TRBV6-6 with TRBJ2-5; 8 positions agree with TRBD1. The CDR3 has 12 residues. V shed 8 bases and J 7 bases; nucleotides not matched to a gene: 6. CDR1 is MNHNY, CDR2 SVGAGI, per germline (reference sequence). CDR3 nucleotide sequence: TGTGCCAGCGGACAGGGTTTGGGGACCCAGTACTTC. Amino acid sequence: CASGQGLGTQYF.

This CDR3 reads CASSWTSGSEYNEQFF. CDR3 DNA: TGCGCCAGCAGCTGGACTAGCGGGAGTGAGTACAATGAGCAGTTCTTC. The V call is TRBV5-1, the J call TRBJ2-1, with 13 bases identical to TRBD2. The CDR3 contains 16 residues. Germline V lookup: CDR1 SGHRS, CDR2 YFSETQ. The J segment lost 4 bases and the V segment lost 3 bases, leaving 4 bases of the junction unmatched. The whole variable domain, remainder taken from reference TRBV5-1 and TRBJ2-1, is KAGVTQTPRYLIKTRGQQVTLSCSPISGHRSVSWYQQTPGQGLQFLFEYFSETQRNKGNFPGRFSGRQFSNSRSEMNVSTLELGDSALYLCASSWTSGSEYNEQFFGPGTRLTVL.

The CDR3 DNA is TGTGCCAGCTCACCGGGGGCTCAGCCCCAGCATTTT. This translates into CASSPGAQPQHF. This chain links TRBV18 with TRBJ1-5, with a weak D call TRBD1 (6 bases). The V and J ends lost 3 bases and 6 bases respectively, with 6 bases between them. The CDR3 consists of 12 residues. Looked up from germline, CDR1 is KGHSH and CDR2 is LQKENI.

The chain has TRBV5-4 and TRBJ2-3; TRBD2 aligns across 10 bases. The junction had 4 bases not matched to a gene; V was cut back by 1 base and J by 2 bases. Germline V gives CDR1 SGHNT, CDR2 YYREEE (reference sequence). This CDR3 contains 16 residues. CDR3 DNA sequence: TGTGCCAGCAGCTTGAAGCGGGAGGGCAACACAGATACGCAGTATTTT. It codes for CASSLKREGNTDTQYF.

The gene calls are TRBV12-1 and TRBJ2-5; the table gives TRBD2 as D, unverified against the DNA. TRBV12-1 is a recognized pseudogene. The CDR3 has 18 residues. CDR3 sequence reads: CASSFVAASGRAEETQYF. CDR3 bases: TGTGCCAGCAGCTTTGTGGCAGCAAGCGGGAGGGCCGAAGAGACCCAGTACTTC.

The chain carries TRBV19 and TRBJ1-4; 8 nucleotides match TRBD1. Germline CDR1 LNHDA, CDR2 SQIVND (reference sequence). CDR3 length equals 15 residues. V was pared by 7 bases and J by 8 bases, with 12 bases of the junction left unmatched. The CDR3 DNA sequence: TGTGCCAGTAACCAGGGGGCGGGAAGTCTCGAAAAACTGTTTTTT. Translating it yields CASNQGAGSLEKLFF.

V usage is TRBV7-2 and J usage is TRBJ2-1; D call uncertain. The CDR3 has 14 amino acids. Trimming left V 5 bases short and J 5 bases short, with 13 bases between. CDR1 SGHTA and CDR2 FQGNSA come from the germline V gene. The CDR3 DNA sequence: TGTGCCAGCAGCCTTCTAACCAGGAACAATGAGCAGTTCTTC. It translates to CASSLLTRNNEQFF.

This clone was observed a single time. The V gene is TRBV4-2, the J gene TRBJ2-2, with D unresolved. The CDR3 runs 16 residues. The germline gives CDR1 LGHNA, CDR2 YNFKEQ. The V gene lost 4 bases and the J gene lost 0 bases, with 12 bases spanning the gap. Here the CDR3 reads CASSPLAVANTGELFF. The CDR3 DNA reads TGTGCCAGCAGCCCCCTTGCGGTTGCGAACACCGGGGAGCTGTTTTTT.

The V call is TRBV4-1, the J call TRBJ2-7; 8 bases are a match to TRBD2. From germline, CDR1 is MGHRA and CDR2 YSYEKL. The J segment lost 2 bases and the V segment lost 3 bases, leaving 12 bases of the junction unmatched. This CDR3 is built from 17 residues. The CDR3 sequence is CASSHVRGGGSPYEQYF. Written as DNA, the CDR3 is TGCGCCAGCAGCCATGTACGGGGGGGAGGGAGCCCCTACGAGCAGTACTTC.

The J gene is TRBJ1-2, the V gene TRBV5-1; 7 bases are shared with TRBD1. The CDR3 is 14 amino acids. The J segment lost 5 bases and the V segment lost 1 base, leaving 5 bases of the junction unmatched. CDR1 SGHRS and CDR2 YFSETQ come from the germline V gene. For the CDR3, the DNA is TGCGCCAGCAGCTTGCAGGGGGACCGATATGGCTACACCTTC. This sequence encodes CASSLQGDRYGYTF.

As concerns this clone: The sample carries other DNA sequences with the same CDR3. V gene TRBV9 combines with J gene TRBJ2-3; D is perhaps TRBD2 (5 bases). CDR3 length: 15 amino acids. The germline V and J ends were trimmed by 2 bases and 0 bases, with 10 bases remaining between them. Looked up from germline, CDR1 is SGDLS and CDR2 is YYNGEE. The CDR3 sequence is CASSVLAASTDTQYF. CDR3 in DNA: TGTGCCAGCAGCGTCCTAGCAGCTAGCACAGATACGCAGTATTTT.

This clone is a singleton in its sample. The rearrangement uses TRBV11-2 and TRBJ2-3, with 9 bases that match TRBD2. The V and J ends lost 0 bases and 4 bases, in that order; junction bases with no gene match: 5. Germline values: CDR1 SGHAT, CDR2 FQNNGV. CDR3 length: 16 amino acids. CDR3 in DNA: TGTGCCAGCAGCTTAGAGAGTAGCGGGAGACCAGATACGCAGTATTTT. Translated, it gives CASSLESSGRPDTQYF.

V gene TRBV7-7 combines with J gene TRBJ2-5; 7 bases agree with TRBD2. With V trimmed by 5 bases and J by 2 bases, 11 bases remained unmatched. The germline CDR1 and CDR2 sequences are SSHAT and FNYEAQ (reference sequence). The CDR3 extends over 16 amino acids. The CDR3 is CASSLGLLGGQETQYF. In DNA form, the CDR3 reads TGTGCCAGCAGCCTCGGACTACTCGGGGGGCAAGAGACCCAGTACTTC.

The chain uses TRBV7-9 and TRBJ2-7, with 12 positions matching TRBD2. CDR1 and CDR2 from the germline V gene are SEHNR and FQNEAQ (reference sequence). CDR3 length: 16 amino acids. V trimming: 4 bases; J trimming: 0 bases; junction bases outside the gene matches: 4. The CDR3 loop reads CASSSTSGRPSYEQYF. The CDR3, as DNA: TGTGCCAGCAGCTCCACTAGCGGGAGGCCCTCCTACGAGCAGTACTTC.

The gene calls are TRBV4-1 and TRBJ1-2; 9 bases are a match to TRBD1. Trimming removed 0 bases from V and 2 bases from J; junction bases left unmatched: 4. Germline V gene data show CDR1 as MGHRA and CDR2 as YSYEKL. The CDR3 runs 16 residues. The CDR3 sequence: CASSQEPQGANYGYTF. CDR3 sequence (DNA): TGCGCCAGCAGCCAAGAGCCACAGGGGGCGAACTATGGCTACACCTTC.

This chain uses TRBV10-3 with TRBJ2-7, with 11 bases fitting TRBD1. The ends lost 6 bases at V and 2 bases at J; junction bases unmatched: 3. CDR3 length: 14 amino acids. Germline V gene data show CDR1 as ENHRY and CDR2 as SYGVKD. The CDR3 DNA reads as TGTGCCATCAGGGGACAGGGGGTTGCCTACGAGCAGTACTTC. This encodes CAIRGQGVAYEQYF.

The chain recombines TRBV6-6 with TRBJ1-5; TRBD1 matches at 7 bases. Germline V gives CDR1 MNHNY, CDR2 SVGAGI (reference sequence). CDR3 length: 14 residues. The ends lost 2 bases at V and 6 bases at J; junction bases unmatched: 4. Here the CDR3 reads CASSYDRAGQPQHF. The CDR3 bases are TGTGCCAGCAGTTACGACAGGGCGGGTCAGCCCCAGCATTTT.

The V gene is TRBV7-2, the J gene TRBJ1-2, with a tentative D call TRBD1 (5 bases). Germline CDR1 is SGHTA and CDR2 is FQGNSA. The V end lost 1 base, the J end lost 8 bases, and 14 bases lay between the germline ends. This CDR3 is 14 amino acids long. The CDR3 DNA follows: TGTGCCAGCAGCTTAGACCAGGGTGTTGGAGGCTACACCTTC. Encoded protein: CASSLDQGVGGYTF.

The rearrangement links TRBV28 to TRBJ1-2, with D perhaps TRBD1 (6 bases). Germline V gene sequence: CDR1 MDHEN, CDR2 SYDVKM. The ends were cut back, 8 bases at V and 4 bases at J, with 17 bases in the middle. This CDR3 comprises 14 residues. This CDR3 reads CASGFPRGAYGYTF. As DNA, the CDR3 is TGTGCCAGCGGCTTCCCTCGGGGGGCCTATGGCTACACCTTC.

This clone was counted a single time. The rearrangement links TRBV15 to TRBJ2-1; 9 nucleotides agree with TRBD1. This CDR3 is 14 amino acids long. The V gene end was trimmed by 8 bases and the J gene end by 2 bases; junction bases not matched to a gene: 4. CDR1 LNHNV and CDR2 YYDKDF come from the germline V gene (reference sequence). The DNA of the CDR3 is TGTGCCACCGGAGGGGACAGGGCCTACAATGAGCAGTTCTTC. Amino acids: CATGGDRAYNEQFF.

V and J are TRBV5-1 and TRBJ2-6, with D perhaps matching TRBD2 (6 bases). V was clipped by 3 bases and J by 4 bases, with 17 bases between them. Germline V gene data show CDR1 as SGHRS and CDR2 as YFSETQ. The CDR3 runs 17 residues. This CDR3 reads CASSSTTGVGGANVLTF. In DNA form, the CDR3 reads TGCGCCAGCAGCTCTACGACGGGAGTCGGCGGGGCCAACGTCCTGACTTTC.

The chain has TRBV5-8 and TRBJ2-1, with a weak D call TRBD1 (6 bases). V shed 4 bases and J shed 4 bases, with 12 bases lying between them. Germline-derived CDR1 and CDR2 are SGHTS and YDEGEE. The CDR3 runs to 14 residues. The chain's CDR3 is CASSERTVYNEQFF. CDR3 DNA: TGTGCCAGCAGCGAACGGACAGTATACAATGAGCAGTTCTTC.

The chain joins TRBV28 to TRBJ1-2; D is possibly TRBD1 (6 bases). V lost 4 bases and J lost 1, with 16 bases in between. The CDR3 is 16 amino acids. The germline V gene has CDR1 MDHEN and CDR2 SYDVKM. The CDR3 nucleotides read TGTGCCAGCAGTTGGTCCGCACAGGGTATTAACTATGGCTACACCTTC. It translates to CASSWSAQGINYGYTF.

This clone was found a few times. V usage is TRBV29-1 and J usage is TRBJ1-4, with D perhaps matching TRBD1 (5 bases). V was shortened by 1 base and J by 8 bases, with 11 bases between the two germline ends. Germline assignment: CDR1 SQVTM and CDR2 ANQGSEA. The CDR3 sequence is 13 residues long. The CDR3 DNA reads TGCAGCGTTGAAGGGACACCCGGGGAAAAACTGTTTTTT. As protein: CSVEGTPGEKLFF.

DNA of the CDR3: TGTGCCAGCAGTGAAGCAGGGGGAGCCACTCAGCCCCAGCATTTT. Encoded protein: CASSEAGGATQPQHF. This sequence joins TRBV2 and TRBJ1-5; a possible D gene is TRBD1 (6 bases). Germline V gene data show CDR1 as SNHLY and CDR2 as FYNNEI. The germline V and J ends were trimmed by 0 bases and 6 bases, with 12 bases remaining between them. This CDR3 spans 15 amino acids. The variable domain in full, with the rest retrieved from reference TRBV2 and TRBJ1-5, is EPEVTQTPSHQVTQMGQEVILRCVPISNHLYFYWYRQILGQKVEFLVSFYNNEISEKSEIFDDQFSVERPDGSNFTLKIRSTKLEDSAMYFCASSEAGGATQPQHFGDGTRLSIL.

V usage is TRBV5-4 and J usage is TRBJ1-3; 8 bases are shared with TRBD1. The CDR3 extends over 15 amino acids. V shed 4 bases and J 4 bases; nucleotides not matched to a gene: 7. Germline loops: CDR1 SGHNT, CDR2 YYREEE (reference sequence). The CDR3 protein is CASSRGTGGGNTIYF. The CDR3 DNA is TGTGCCAGCAGCCGCGGTACAGGGGGGGGAAACACCATATATTTT.

The chain carries TRBV11-2 and TRBJ2-7; 7 positions match TRBD2. CDR1 SGHAT and CDR2 FQNNGV come from the germline V gene. Trimming removed 1 base from V and 2 bases from J; junction bases left unmatched: 8. The CDR3 has 16 residues. The CDR3 loop is CASSLAVTSSTYEQYF. As DNA, the CDR3 is TGTGCCAGCAGCTTAGCAGTGACTAGCAGCACCTACGAGCAGTACTTC.

V and J are TRBV6-1 and TRBJ1-3, with 8 bases fitting TRBD1. The CDR3 consists of 14 residues. Germline values: CDR1 MNHNS, CDR2 SASEGT. With 11 bases clipped from V and 8 bases from J, the junction kept 14 bases outside the gene matches. Here the CDR3 DNA reads TGTGCCGCTCGACAGGGGAGACCCGGAGACACCATATATTTT. This codes for CAARQGRPGDTIYF.